The rows below give T cell receptor beta chains drawn from one sample of a study of technical replicates of blood from a few donors. Libraries were prepared by immunoSEQ multiplex PCR; TCRdb keeps only in-frame clonotypes and omits some of them. Of 80,000 or so clones in the sample, around 96% are singletons; the top ten hold 0.2%. Sequenced input: T cells isolated from PBMCs. All receptors derive from a human donor in good health. Both conserved end residues are part of each CDR3. Fields, in order: V gene, J gene, clone size, D gene, CDR3 DNA, CDR3 protein. The D gene is left open where the match is weak. Clone size is stated in some rows and not others, as once, few, many or a class when expanded.

v_call: TRBV27; j_call: TRBJ2-1; clone_size: -; d_call: TRBD2; cdr3_nt: TGTGCCAGCAGTGCGGACATAGCGGGAGGGGGCCCTTGGGATGAGCAGTTCTTC; cdr3_aa: CASSADIAGGGPWDEQFF
v_call: TRBV9; j_call: TRBJ2-2; clone_size: -; d_call: TRBD2; cdr3_nt: TGTGCCAGCAGCGTAGGGGTGCAGGGAGGGTCCTCAGGGGAGCTGTTTTTT; cdr3_aa: CASSVGVQGGSSGELFF
v_call: TRBV5-1; j_call: TRBJ1-1; clone_size: -; d_call: -; cdr3_nt: TGCGCCAGCAGCTTGGACACATTGAACACTGAAGCTTTCTTT; cdr3_aa: CASSLDTLNTEAFF
v_call: TRBV5-6; j_call: TRBJ2-3; clone_size: -; d_call: -; cdr3_nt: TGTGCCAGCAGCTTGGCCTCTAGCACAGATACGCAGTATTTT; cdr3_aa: CASSLASSTDTQYF
v_call: TRBV7-6; j_call: TRBJ1-1; clone_size: -; d_call: -; cdr3_nt: TGTGCCAGCAGCTTAGAGGTGACGGGGACTGAAGCTTTCTTT; cdr3_aa: CASSLEVTGTEAFF
v_call: TRBV7-9; j_call: TRBJ2-4; clone_size: -; d_call: -; cdr3_nt: TGTGCCAGCAGCACAGGGGGGGGTTGGGGCAAATGGAACATTCAGTACTTC; cdr3_aa: CASSTGGGWGKWNIQYF
v_call: TRBV7-8; j_call: TRBJ2-7; clone_size: once; d_call: -; cdr3_nt: TGTGCCAGCAGCTTAGTAGGGGCGACCCTCTCCTACGAGCAGTACTTC; cdr3_aa: CASSLVGATLSYEQYF
v_call: TRBV15; j_call: TRBJ1-2; clone_size: -; d_call: TRBD1; cdr3_nt: TGTGCCACCAGCAGAGCTAACCTCAGGACAGGACCTAACTATGGCTACACCTTC; cdr3_aa: CATSRANLRTGPNYGYTF
v_call: TRBV6-5; j_call: TRBJ1-1; clone_size: -; d_call: -; cdr3_nt: TGTGCCAGCAGCTCCACAACCGGTCGGGTCACTGAAGCTTTCTTT; cdr3_aa: CASSSTTGRVTEAFF
v_call: TRBV5-1; j_call: TRBJ2-3; clone_size: once; d_call: -; cdr3_nt: TGCGCCAGCAGCCCACTGGGGAGGACAGATACGCAGTATTTT; cdr3_aa: CASSPLGRTDTQYF
v_call: TRBV12-5; j_call: TRBJ2-5; clone_size: -; d_call: TRBD2; cdr3_nt: TGTGCTAGTGGTTTTGCGGGGGGCCAAGAGACCCAGTACTTC; cdr3_aa: CASGFAGGQETQYF
v_call: TRBV14; j_call: TRBJ2-1; clone_size: -; d_call: -; cdr3_nt: TGTGCCAGCAGCGCCAGCCTAGTCGAGAATGAGCAGTTCTTC; cdr3_aa: CASSASLVENEQFF
v_call: TRBV28; j_call: TRBJ2-5; clone_size: -; d_call: -; cdr3_nt: TGTGCCAGCAGCTCAACTAGTGGCCTGGGGGAGACCCAGTACTTC; cdr3_aa: CASSSTSGLGETQYF
v_call: TRBV30; j_call: TRBJ1-5; clone_size: -; d_call: TRBD1; cdr3_nt: TGTGCCTGGAGTGCAGGGGGGAGCAATCAGCCCCAGCATTTT; cdr3_aa: CAWSAGGSNQPQHF
v_call: TRBV6-5; j_call: TRBJ2-1; clone_size: -; d_call: -; cdr3_nt: TGTGCCAGCAGTTACAGCCTAGCACACAATGAGCAGTTCTTC; cdr3_aa: CASSYSLAHNEQFF
v_call: TRBV6-6; j_call: TRBJ2-7; clone_size: -; d_call: -; cdr3_nt: TGTGCCAGCAGCTCCCTGGGGAGCTCCTACGAGCAGTACTTC; cdr3_aa: CASSSLGSSYEQYF
v_call: TRBV2; j_call: TRBJ2-2; clone_size: -; d_call: -; cdr3_nt: TGTGCCAGCAGAATCGGAGGCTCGAACACCGGGGAGCTGTTTTTT; cdr3_aa: CASRIGGSNTGELFF
v_call: TRBV27; j_call: TRBJ2-1; clone_size: -; d_call: TRBD2; cdr3_nt: TGTGCCAGCAGTTTATCTAGCGGGGGGCCGTACAATGAGCAGTTCTTC; cdr3_aa: CASSLSSGGPYNEQFF
v_call: TRBV11-2; j_call: TRBJ1-5; clone_size: -; d_call: TRBD1; cdr3_nt: TGTGCCAGCAGCCCCGGGACAGGGCGGGCGCCCCAGCATTTT; cdr3_aa: CASSPGTGRAPQHF
v_call: TRBV4-1; j_call: TRBJ2-5; clone_size: -; d_call: TRBD2; cdr3_nt: TGCGCCAGCAGCCAAGGTCCGGGGGGGACTTTACAAGAGACCCAGTACTTC; cdr3_aa: CASSQGPGGTLQETQYF
v_call: TRBV5-6; j_call: TRBJ2-3; clone_size: -; d_call: -; cdr3_nt: TGTGCCAGCAGCTTGGCCCCAGGGGCCGGCACAGATACGCAGTATTTT; cdr3_aa: CASSLAPGAGTDTQYF
v_call: TRBV11-2; j_call: TRBJ1-5; clone_size: -; d_call: TRBD1; cdr3_nt: TGTGCCAGCAGTTCGGACAGGGGGAAAAGTCAGCCCCAGCATTTT; cdr3_aa: CASSSDRGKSQPQHF
v_call: TRBV29-1; j_call: TRBJ1-2; clone_size: -; d_call: TRBD1; cdr3_nt: TGCAGCGTTGAAGATTGGATGGACAGGGCCTATGGCTACACCTTC; cdr3_aa: CSVEDWMDRAYGYTF
v_call: TRBV6-4; j_call: TRBJ2-1; clone_size: -; d_call: TRBD2; cdr3_nt: TGTGCCAGCAAACTAGCGGGAGGCTACAATGAGCAGTTCTTC; cdr3_aa: CASKLAGGYNEQFF